The entry below describes one T cell receptor (beta chain). Its antigen specificity is not known. Base qualities were left out, and no much larger clone turns up one base away. Per the publication, the treatment or condition label means: in vitro stimulation with specific CMV peptide epitopes to enrich CMV-specific T cells. For sequencing, an Illumina HiSeq 1500 was employed. TCRdb trimmed public reads at Q25 via fastp, called clones via MiXCR and kept in-frame beta chains. All rows with the same CDR3 protein become a single entry with the most common DNA and genes. The sample table shows about 770,000 distinct CDR3 sequences, and about 27% are seen once. The leading ten clones occupy 13% of the sample. The data derive from a study of T cell repertoires in cytomegalovirus infection (dated by TCRdb to about 2019). For the wider study: Recently identified HLA-C-restricted CMV epitopes, whose presentation resists viral immunomodulation, were targeted by peptide stimulations together with well-studied HLA-B-restricted epitopes. Donor HLA type was relevant to the analysis, because carriage of CMV infection together with the matching HLA type was indicated by public TCR beta signatures. Study-level results and caveats: Cumulative frequency of public TCR beta family members discriminated carriers of CMV infection plus the relevant HLA type in this cohort and an independent 352-donor cohort. In the ex vivo response, HLA-C-restricted CMV-specific TCR beta clonotypes were dominant, and in two of eight donors the single most frequent clonotype came from this HLA-C-restricted group.

The CDR3 contains 16 residues, cysteine and phenylalanine counted. Only the CDR3 portion is preserved as DNA: 48 bases, with reading frame beginning at the first base. V sheds 1 base and J sheds 4 bases, leaving 19 bases between their ends. CDR1 and CDR2 were assigned from the germline V gene (reference sequence) as DFQATT and SNEGSKA. The sequence came from a human donor in good health (CMV status not recorded). Some clones in this sample may be carry-over from other donors' samples. The chain employs TRBV20-1 and TRBJ1-2, with no confidently assigned D gene. The specimen was cultured CD8+ T cells from PBMCs, collected from culture after CMV antigen stimulation. At the DNA level, the sequence is TGCAGTGCTAGAGGAAGACGGACGGTACGGGGCTATGGCTACACCTTC. The resulting protein is CSARGRRTVRGYGYTF.